This entry features one T cell receptor beta chain sequence. V shed 4 bases, J shed 4 bases, and the junction held 10 bases outside the gene matches. CDR1 is SGDLS, CDR2 YYNGEE, per germline. This CDR3 is built from 15 residues. Profiled with immunoSEQ multiplex PCR; TCRdb holds only in-frame clones, not every one. Of around 200,000 clones listed, roughly 88% were seen once; the top ten hold approximately 9.4%. The data originate from a study of blood T cell repertoires in COVID-19. On the study more broadly: Samples taken during acute and convalescent COVID-19 were collected in the United States, Italy and Spain.

Sequencing used peripheral blood. This chain links TRBV9 with TRBJ1-2, with 7 bases that match TRBD1. This receptor was taken from a woman aged 80 or over with acute or convalescent COVID-19. CDR3 amino acids: CASSPRQGLFYGYTF. CDR3 nucleotides: TGTGCCAGCAGCCCGCGACAGGGTCTCTTCTATGGCTACACCTTC.